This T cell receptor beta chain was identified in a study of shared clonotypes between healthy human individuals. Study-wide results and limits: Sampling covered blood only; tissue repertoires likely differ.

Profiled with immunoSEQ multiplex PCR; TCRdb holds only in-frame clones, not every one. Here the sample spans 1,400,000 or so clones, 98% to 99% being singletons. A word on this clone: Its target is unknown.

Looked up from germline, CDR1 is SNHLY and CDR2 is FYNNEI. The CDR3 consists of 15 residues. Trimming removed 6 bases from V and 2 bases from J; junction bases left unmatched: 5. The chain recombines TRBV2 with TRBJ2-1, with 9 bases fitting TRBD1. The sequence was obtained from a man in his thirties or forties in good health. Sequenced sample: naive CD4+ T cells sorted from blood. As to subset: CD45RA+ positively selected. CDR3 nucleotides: TGTGCCAGCAGCCTACAGGGGGCGACCTACAATGAGCAGTTCTTC. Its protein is CASSLQGATYNEQFF.